The 9 T cell receptor beta chains below all came from one sample that was sequenced in a study of blood T cell repertoires in COVID-19. The repertoire was sequenced with immunoSEQ multiplex PCR; TCRdb's copy has only in-frame clones and lacks some. Here the sample spans roughly 50,000 clones, 86% being singletons. The specimen sequenced was peripheral blood. Every receptor here comes from an elderly woman with COVID-19, enrolled during active disease.

The gene calls are TRBV7-3 and TRBJ2-6; 12 bases match TRBD2. The CDR3 consists of 17 residues. CDR1 is SGHTA and CDR2 is FQGTGA in the germline V gene. V lost 5 bases to trimming and J lost 3 bases; unmatched junction nucleotides: 5. This chain's CDR3 is CASSLTSGGIGANVLTF. In nucleotides, the CDR3 is TGTGCCAGCAGCCTGACTAGCGGGGGAATTGGGGCCAACGTCCTGACTTTC.

V and J are TRBV4-2 and TRBJ1-6, with D possibly being TRBD1 (6 bases). The V and J ends lost 0 bases and 1 base respectively, with 7 bases between them. Germline CDR1 is LGHNA and CDR2 is YNFKEQ. CDR3 size: 16 residues. The CDR3 loop is CASSQEGASYNSPLHF. Written as DNA, the CDR3 is TGTGCCAGCAGCCAAGAGGGGGCGTCCTATAATTCACCCCTCCACTTT.

The V and J genes are TRBV28 and TRBJ2-7; 7 bases line up with TRBD2. V lost 6 bases and J lost 5; bases outside the gene matches: 7. In germline, CDR1 is MDHEN, CDR2 SYDVKM. The CDR3 is 13 amino acids. CDR3 sequence reads: CASSKWGRDEQYF. Written as DNA, the CDR3 is TGTGCCAGCAGCAAATGGGGGAGGGACGAGCAGTACTTC.

This sequence joins TRBV7-2 and TRBJ1-6; 9 nucleotides agree with TRBD1. The germline CDR1 and CDR2 sequences are SGHTA and FQGNSA. This CDR3 has 18 amino acids. The V gene end was trimmed by 0 bases and the J gene end by 5 bases; junction bases not matched to a gene: 8. CDR3 nucleotides: TGTGCCAGCAGCTTAGCGTTACGCAGGACAGGGGATAATTCACCCCTCCACTTT. It translates to CASSLALRRTGDNSPLHF.

V usage is TRBV7-9 and J usage is TRBJ2-5; 7 bases are shared with TRBD2. After removal of 4 bases from V and 1 base from J, the junction contained 9 bases not matched to a gene. The V gene's germline CDR1 is SEHNR and CDR2 FQNEAQ (reference sequence). This CDR3 contains 16 residues. The CDR3 coding sequence is TGTGCCAGCAGCTCGCCCCGGGGGGACCCCCAAGAGACCCAGTACTTC. Encoded protein: CASSSPRGDPQETQYF.

This chain joins TRBV30 and TRBJ2-3, with TRBD2 matching 7 bases. The CDR3 has 16 amino acids. With V trimmed by 1 base and J by 2 bases, 9 bases remained unmatched. The germline V gene has CDR1 GTSNPN and CDR2 SVGIG (reference sequence). Here the CDR3 reads CAWSAGRGMNTDTQYF. The CDR3 DNA reads as TGTGCCTGGAGTGCGGGGAGGGGCATGAACACAGATACGCAGTATTTT.

J is TRBJ2-1 and V is TRBV5-6; 7 bases match TRBD2. The V gene's germline CDR1 is SGHDT and CDR2 YYEEEE. Trimming took 4 bases from V and 0 from J; bases not matched to a gene: 7. This CDR3 spans 16 amino acids. The CDR3 region has the DNA TGTGCCAGCAGCCTACCCTTAGCGGGCTCCTACAATGAGCAGTTCTTC. Translating it yields CASSLPLAGSYNEQFF. Variable domain in full (rest from reference TRBV5-6 and TRBJ2-1): DAGVTQSPTHLIKTRGQQVTLRCSPKSGHDTVSWYQQALGQGPQFIFQYYEEEERQRGNFPDRFSGHQFPNYSSELNVNALLLGDSALYLCASSLPLAGSYNEQFFGPGTRLTVL.

V and J are TRBV12-3 or TRBV12-4 and TRBJ1-6, with D perhaps TRBD1 (5 bases). Trimming removed 5 bases at V and 10 bases at J, with 9 bases between. The CDR3 spans 12 residues. The CDR3: CASSRQYSPLHF. The DNA for the CDR3 is TGTGCCAGCAGTCGACAGTACTCACCCCTCCACTTT.

CDR3 region: CASSIDAPGLAGYNEQFF. As DNA, the CDR3 is TGTGCCAGTAGTATAGATGCTCCAGGACTAGCGGGGTACAATGAGCAGTTCTTC. V is TRBV19 and J is TRBJ2-1; 12 bases are a match to TRBD2. V lost 0 bases, J lost 4 bases, and 7 bases stayed unmatched. This CDR3 contains 18 residues. Germline lookup yields CDR1 LNHDA and CDR2 SQIVND (reference sequence).